This is a list of T cell receptor beta chains from one sample in a study of CD4 T cells in relation to SARS-CoV-2 and coronaviruses. Generated by immunoSEQ multiplex PCR, the TCRdb table keeps only in-frame clones and is missing some. The sample yields about 20,000 clones, just under 75% seen once. These TCRs' antigens remain unknown. Sequencing used CD4+ T cells from PBMCs, cultured in vitro. The receptors originated from a human donor in good health. Each CDR3 is given with its conserved first and last residue. A D gene is named only where the DNA matches it firmly. Size tells how often a clone was seen (once, few, many) or the class of an expanded clone, and some rows leave it out.

TRBJ2-7 - TRBV28 - TGTGCCAGCAGTTTATTGCCAGACTACGAGCAGTACTTC CASSLLPDYEQYF
TRBJ1-2 - TRBV5-6 - TGTGCCAGCAGCTTCTGGACCGATAACTATGGCTACACCTTC CASSFWTDNYGYTF
TRBJ2-2 - TRBV3-1/TRBV3-2 TRBD1 TGTGCCAGCAGCCAACAACAGGGGACCCACACCGGGGAGCTGTTTTTT CASSQQQGTHTGELFF
TRBJ2-5 - TRBV4-3 TRBD1 TGCGCCAGCAGCCCTGAGGAGACAGGGGGAAGGGAGACCCAGTACTTC CASSPEETGGRETQYF
TRBJ1-4 medium-sized TRBV19 - TGTGCCACAGGATGGGTTGGTGAAAAACTGTTTTTT CATGWVGEKLFF
TRBJ1-1 hyperexpanded TRBV7-2 - TGTGCCAGCACCTCCTACCTGAACACTGAAGCTTTCTTT CASTSYLNTEAFF
TRBJ1-6 - TRBV5-6 TRBD1 TGTGCCAGCAGCCTTGTAATAGGACAGGGTAATTCACCCCTCCACTTT CASSLVIGQGNSPLHF
TRBJ2-5 - TRBV7-8 - TGTGCCAGCAGCTTGGGGGACCAAGAGACCCAGTACTTC CASSLGDQETQYF
TRBJ2-3 - TRBV5-6 - TGTGCCAGCAGCTTGGGCGATGCTCGGCAGTATTTT CASSLGDARQYF
TRBJ2-7 once TRBV9 - TGTGCCAGCAGCCCCCATTTAGGGACTCAGACCTACGAGCAGTACTTC CASSPHLGTQTYEQYF
TRBJ2-7 - TRBV7-2 - TGTGCCAGCAGCTTAGGTATAGGACACCTGGGGGAGCAGTACTTC CASSLGIGHLGEQYF
TRBJ1-5 - TRBV6-1 - TGTGCCAGCAGTGAGGGCCCCCATCAGCCCCAGCATTTT CASSEGPHQPQHF
TRBJ1-1 - TRBV29-1 - TGCAGCGTTGAAGATCTAAGGGGCGCGAAAACTGAAGCTTTCTTT CSVEDLRGAKTEAFF
TRBJ2-4 - TRBV6-2/TRBV6-3 - TGTGCCAGCAGCCCCTCGAGCGTGAAAAACATTCAGTACTTC CASSPSSVKNIQYF
TRBJ2-1 once TRBV7-8 TRBD1 TGTGCCAGCAGCTTGGCCCGGGACAGAATCTACAATGAGCAGTTCTTC CASSLARDRIYNEQFF
TRBJ2-7 large TRBV7-2 TRBD2 TGTGCCAGCAGCGACTACGGGACTAGCGGCTACGAGCAGTACTTC CASSDYGTSGYEQYF
TRBJ1-6 - TRBV2 - TGTGCCAGCAGTCCGACACCACCGTATTCACCCCTCCACTTT CASSPTPPYSPLHF
TRBJ1-5 once TRBV5-8 TRBD1 TGTGCCAGCAGCTTACAGACAGGGAACAATCAGCCCCAGCATTTT CASSLQTGNNQPQHF
TRBJ1-1 - TRBV5-4 - TGTGCCAGCAGCGCGGGAGCAAGGAGGGGGGAAGATGAAGCTTTCTTT CASSAGARRGEDEAFF
TRBJ2-5 once TRBV10-1 TRBD2 TGCGCCAGCACCGGACTAGCGGGGTCGGAGGAGACCCAGTACTTC CASTGLAGSEETQYF
TRBJ2-3 - TRBV2 TRBD2 TGTGCCAGCAGTACCGGGACTAGCGGGAGAGGAGATACGCAGTATTTT CASSTGTSGRGDTQYF
TRBJ2-7 - TRBV9 - TGTGCCAGCAGCGTAGCTCCTACCGGGTCCTACGAGCAGTACTTC CASSVAPTGSYEQYF